This T cell receptor beta chain appears in the sequencing data of a study of T cells in Graves' hyperthyroidism and ophthalmopathy. Study-wide results and caveats: Most thyroid clonotypes that were expanded above 0.001 also turned up in blood.

RNA transcripts provided the source from which TCR beta CDR3 regions were amplified. Initially, a first-round RT-PCR of the TCR CDR3 employed the HTBI primer set. Each CDR3 protein gets one entry after TCRdb re-called the multiplex PCR reads with MiXCR. The table has some 350,000 distinct CDR3 sequences, more than 15% seen once. After removal of 4 bases from V and 4 bases from J, the junction contained 10 bases not matched to a gene. Germline V gene lookup returns CDR1 SGHTA and CDR2 FQGTGA. The CDR3 covers 16 residues. This clonotype was recorded a few times. What it recognizes is unknown. The rearrangement joins TRBV7-3 to TRBJ2-1; TRBD2 agrees at 7 bases. The sequenced sample consisted of blood. The receptor comes from a woman under 30 with Graves' hyperthyroidism that later progressed to Graves' ophthalmopathy. The CDR3 spells CASSSETSFVYNEQFF. For the CDR3, the DNA is TGTGCCAGCAGCTCAGAGACTAGCTTCGTTTACAATGAGCAGTTCTTC.